These 32 T cell receptor beta chains originate from one sample sequenced in a study of CD8+CD57+ T cells in acquired aplastic anemia. Patients selected for sequencing had displayed CD8+CD57+ cell expansion by flow cytometry. Genomic DNA constituted the template upon which TCR beta VDJ and CDR3 profiling was performed. TCRdb recomputed calls from the reads with MiXCR, one row per CDR3 protein. The data show about 180,000 distinct CDR3 sequences, less than 50% seen once. Sample: sorted CD4+, CD8+, or CD8+CD57+ T cells (not recorded which) from PBMCs. Receptor source: a human donor with aplastic anemia.

This clonotype was detected only once. The CDR3 DNA is TGTGCCAGCAGCCAGGGACAGGAAAGGGCCTACGAGCAGTACTTC. Protein sequence: CASSQGQERAYEQYF. The rearrangement uses TRBV7-2 and TRBJ2-7; 8 bases match TRBD1. V gave up 5 bases and J gave up 2 bases; unmatched junction bases: 8. Looked up from germline, CDR1 is SGHTA and CDR2 is FQGNSA. The CDR3 loop spans 15 amino acids.

This clonotype has at least ten counts. J is TRBJ2-2 and V is TRBV7-9; D not certain. The CDR3 covers 14 residues. Trimming pared 5 bases from V and 2 bases from J, leaving 9 bases between. CDR1 is SEHNR, CDR2 FQNEAQ, per germline (reference sequence). The DNA for the CDR3 is TGTGCCAGCAGCCATGACCCTAACACCGGGGAGCTGTTTTTT. Its translation is CASSHDPNTGELFF.

The gene calls are TRBV12-3 or TRBV12-4 and TRBJ2-5; 10 bases match TRBD2. V lost 6 bases and J lost 5; bases outside the gene matches: 6. CDR3 length: 14 amino acids. The CDR3 region has the DNA TGTGCCAGCAGGAGAGCGGGAGGGGAGGAGACCCAGTACTTC. Translating gives CASRRAGGEETQYF.

There are a few counts of this clonotype. The chain couples TRBV15 to TRBJ2-7, with 11 bases that match TRBD2. The germline V gene encodes CDR1 LNHNV and CDR2 YYDKDF (reference sequence). V lost 2 bases to trimming and J lost 0 bases; unmatched junction nucleotides: 3. The CDR3 has 16 residues. CDR3: CATSRTTSGISYEQYF. The CDR3 DNA sequence: TGTGCCACCAGCAGAACGACTAGCGGGATCTCCTACGAGCAGTACTTC. The full variable domain, its missing parts supplied by reference TRBV15 and TRBJ2-7, is DAMVIQNPRYQVTQFGKPVTLSCSQTLNHNVMYWYQQKSSQAPKLLFHYYDKDFNNEADTPDNFQSRRPNTSFCFLDIRSPGLGDTAMYLCATSRTTSGISYEQYFGPGTRLTVT.

This clonotype occurred a few times. V usage is TRBV10-3 and J usage is TRBJ1-2, with 7 bases identical to TRBD1. The CDR3 runs to 12 residues. V lost 10 bases and J lost 4; bases outside the gene matches: 6. Germline V gene sequence: CDR1 ENHRY, CDR2 SYGVKD. The CDR3 sequence is CATDTGAYGYTF. DNA of the CDR3: TGTGCCACGGATACAGGGGCCTATGGCTACACCTTC.

This clonotype was observed at least ten times. The chain links TRBV18 to TRBJ2-7; 7 bases align to TRBD2. Germline values: CDR1 KGHSH, CDR2 LQKENI. The CDR3 runs 13 residues. The trim removed 3 bases at V and 4 bases at J, leaving 3 bases unmatched. For the CDR3, the DNA is TGTGCCAGCTCACCCCAGGGAGGGTACGAGCAGTACTTC. This translates into CASSPQGGYEQYF.

This clonotype has ten or more counts. The chain uses TRBV9 and TRBJ2-3, with 8 bases fitting TRBD2. The CDR3 totals 17 residues. The ends lost 0 bases at V and 3 bases at J; junction bases unmatched: 9. Germline loops: CDR1 SGDLS, CDR2 YYNGEE. CDR3 amino acids: CASSVEVGGLVTDTQYF. The CDR3 DNA reads as TGTGCCAGCAGCGTAGAGGTAGGGGGACTAGTAACAGATACGCAGTATTTT.

As to this clonotype: The junction shows a germline mismatch at one end, possibly a read error. This chain uses TRBV4-1 with TRBJ1-6; D possibly corresponds to TRBD1 (5 bases). The length of the CDR3 is 15 residues. From germline, CDR1 is MGHRA and CDR2 YSYEKL. CDR3 amino acids: CASSQVGVPNSPLHF. The CDR3 nucleotides are TGCGCCAGCAGCCAAGTGGGGGTCCCCAATTCGCCCCTCCACTTT.

The chain recombines TRBV10-3 with TRBJ2-7, with 7 positions matching TRBD1. V trimming: 10 bases; J trimming: 0 bases; junction bases outside the gene matches: 3. CDR3 size: 12 residues. Looked up from germline, CDR1 is ENHRY and CDR2 is SYGVKD. The chain's CDR3 is CATRDSSYEQYV. The CDR3 DNA follows: TGTGCCACCCGGGACAGCTCCTACGAGCAGTACGTC.

This clonotype was observed at least ten times. The V call is TRBV9, the J call TRBJ1-4; unclear D gene. Germline lookup yields CDR1 SGDLS and CDR2 YYNGEE. The CDR3 loop spans 14 amino acids. V lost 0 bases and J 5 bases, leaving 8 bases between the germline ends. The CDR3 reads CASSVAAMNEKLFF. The CDR3, as DNA: TGTGCCAGCAGCGTAGCAGCAATGAATGAAAAACTGTTTTTT.

The chain carries TRBV20-1 and TRBJ2-3; 9 nucleotides agree with TRBD2. The length of the CDR3 is 14 residues. Germline trimming cut 4 bases from V and 1 base from J; bases unmatched to any gene: 3. Germline CDR1 is DFQATT and CDR2 is SNEGSKA (reference sequence). This CDR3 is CSAKASGGTDTQYF. The CDR3 coding sequence is TGCAGTGCTAAGGCTAGCGGGGGCACAGATACGCAGTATTTT.

This sequence joins TRBV7-2 and TRBJ1-1; D gene ambiguous. The V end lost 5 bases, the J end lost 4 bases, and 11 bases lay between the germline ends. Germline V gene lookup returns CDR1 SGHTA and CDR2 FQGNSA. CDR3 length: 13 residues. CDR3 residues: CASSGVKGTEAFF. Here the CDR3 DNA reads TGTGCCAGCAGCGGAGTCAAGGGCACTGAAGCTTTCTTT. Looking up the rest from reference TRBV7-2 and TRBJ1-1 gives the full variable domain: GAGVSQSPSNKVTEKGKDVELRCDPISGHTALYWYRQSLGQGLEFLIYFQGNSAPDKSGLPSDRFSAERTGGSVSTLTIQRTQQEDSAVYLCASSGVKGTEAFFGQGTRLTVV.

Turning to this clonotype: Being one base from a much bigger clone, this may be a read error. This chain links TRBV5-4 with TRBJ2-2, with 7 bases matching TRBD2. CDR1 and CDR2 (germline): SGHNT, YYREEE (reference sequence). The CDR3 is 16 residues long. The CDR3 region is CASSPAGVTNTGDLFF. CDR3 in DNA: TGTGCCAGCAGTCCTGCGGGGGTCACGAACACCGGGGATCTGTTTTTT. Drawing the rest from reference TRBV5-4 and TRBJ2-2, the complete variable domain is ETGVTQSPTHLIKTRGQQVTLRCSSQSGHNTVSWYQQALGQGPQFIFQYYREEENGRGNFPPRFSGLQFPNYSSELNVNALELDDSALYLCASSPAGVTNTGDLFFGEGSRLTVL.

The sample holds many counts of this clonotype. The chain is built from TRBV12-3 or TRBV12-4 and TRBJ1-6, with D maybe TRBD1 (6 bases). Trimming removed 6 bases from V and 7 bases from J, with 7 bases in between. This CDR3 comprises 12 residues. This CDR3 reads CASSGQNSPLHF. CDR3 in DNA: TGTGCCAGCAGCGGACAGAATTCACCCCTCCACTTT.

This clonotype appeared many times. The chain couples TRBV5-1 to TRBJ1-4; a possible D gene is TRBD1 (5 bases). V was pared by 2 bases and J by 8 bases, with 13 bases between. Germline loops: CDR1 SGHRS, CDR2 YFSETQ. This CDR3 region has 14 residues. In DNA, the CDR3 is TGCGCCAGCAGCTTTAAAGGGGCAATGGAAAAACTGTTTTTT. This translates into CASSFKGAMEKLFF. Using reference TRBV5-1 and TRBJ1-4 for the parts outside the CDR3, the full variable domain is KAGVTQTPRYLIKTRGQQVTLSCSPISGHRSVSWYQQTPGQGLQFLFEYFSETQRNKGNFPGRFSGRQFSNSRSEMNVSTLELGDSALYLCASSFKGAMEKLFFGSGTQLSVL.

This clonotype occurred a few times. Given a much more abundant clone one base away, this may be a read error. The chain employs TRBV2 and TRBJ1-1; maybe TRBD1 (5 bases). The V gene's germline CDR1 is SNHLY and CDR2 FYNNEI. The CDR3 has 13 amino acids. Trimming shortened V by 8 bases and J by 0 bases, and 10 bases separated the two germline ends. The CDR3 coding sequence is TGTGCCAGCGCTCCAGGGATGAACACTGAAGCTTTCTTT. Residues: CASAPGMNTEAFF.

The chain combines TRBV2 with TRBJ2-5, with 9 positions matching TRBD1. Looked up from germline, CDR1 is SNHLY and CDR2 is FYNNEI. The V segment lost 2 bases and the J segment 5 bases; nucleotides outside the gene matches: 3. This CDR3 comprises 14 residues. The CDR3, as DNA: TGTGCCAGCAGTGAACAACAGGGGGCTGAGACCCAGTACTTC. Encoded protein: CASSEQQGAETQYF.

This clonotype was seen at least ten times. The chain employs TRBV15 and TRBJ2-1; possibly TRBD2 for D (6 bases). Germline CDR1 reads LNHNV; CDR2 reads YYDKDF (reference sequence). This CDR3 has 11 amino acids. The ends were cut back, 5 bases at V and 10 bases at J, with 9 bases in the middle. Here the CDR3 reads CATSARDEQFF. The DNA for the CDR3 is TGTGCCACCAGCGCGCGGGACGAGCAGTTCTTC.

This clonotype appeared a few times. The gene calls are TRBV18 and TRBJ1-2; no reliable D call. Germline V gene sequence: CDR1 KGHSH, CDR2 LQKENI. The CDR3 extends over 13 amino acids. Trimming took 5 bases from V and 2 from J, leaving 9 bases between them. The CDR3 coding sequence is TGTGCCAGCTCAAGTACACCGAACTATGGCTACACCTTC. Amino acids: CASSSTPNYGYTF.

This clonotype was observed at least ten times. The chain employs TRBV29-1 and TRBJ1-2; the D gene is possibly TRBD1 (5 bases). Germline lookup yields CDR1 SQVTM and CDR2 ANQGSEA. V dropped 7 bases and J dropped 2 bases, with 17 bases sitting between them. The CDR3 consists of 14 residues. CDR3 amino acids: CSARAGGENYGYTF. The DNA of the CDR3 is TGCAGCGCCCGAGCGGGAGGGGAGAACTATGGCTACACCTTC.

The genes are TRBV6-1 and TRBJ1-4, with D tentatively TRBD1 (5 bases). Trimming removed 1 base at V and 12 bases at J, with 15 bases between. Germline CDR1 MNHNS, CDR2 SASEGT. The CDR3 is made up of 14 amino acids. The CDR3 sequence is CASSEGGYGEQLFF. The DNA for the CDR3 is TGTGCCAGCAGTGAAGGGGGGTACGGCGAACAACTGTTTTTT.

The chain couples TRBV10-3 to TRBJ1-6, with D tentatively TRBD1 (6 bases). This CDR3 contains 16 residues. CDR1 is ENHRY, CDR2 SYGVKD, per germline. The V gene lost 5 bases and the J gene lost 4 bases, with 15 bases spanning the gap. As DNA, the CDR3 is TGTGCCATCAGTAGGGGGGGGGCGTCTTATAATTCACCCCTCCACTTT. This translates into CAISRGGASYNSPLHF.

This clonotype came up many times. This chain connects TRBV19 to TRBJ1-1; D is unresolved. This CDR3 has 14 residues. Trimming pared 4 bases from V and 4 bases from J, leaving 13 bases between. From germline, CDR1 is LNHDA and CDR2 SQIVND (reference sequence). The CDR3 DNA reads TGTGCCAGTAGTACTGCCCAGGCACTCACTGAAGCTTTCTTT. Residues: CASSTAQALTEAFF.

This clonotype was observed many times. This chain links TRBV20-1 with TRBJ2-7, with TRBD2 matching 12 bases. The junction had 2 bases not matched to a gene; V was cut back by 5 bases and J by 6 bases. Germline CDR1 is DFQATT and CDR2 is SNEGSKA (reference sequence). There are 12 residues in the CDR3. DNA of the CDR3: TGCAGTGCTTGGACTAGCGGGGCCGAGCAGTACTTC. It yields the protein CSAWTSGAEQYF.

This clonotype was seen a handful of times. J is TRBJ2-7 and V is TRBV18; D possibly corresponds to TRBD2 (5 bases). Trimming stripped 4 bases from V and 4 bases from J, with 14 bases between. Per germline, CDR1 KGHSH and CDR2 LQKENI. The CDR3 consists of 14 residues. The DNA for the CDR3 is TGTGCCAGCTCACAGGAGGTAATACCATACGAGCAGTACTTC. It is translated as CASSQEVIPYEQYF.

This chain links TRBV10-2 with TRBJ2-3; TRBD2 agrees at 11 bases. Germline CDR1 and CDR2: WSHSY and SAAADI. The CDR3 is 14 residues long. After removal of 6 bases from V and 1 base from J, the junction contained 0 bases not matched to a gene. In DNA, the CDR3 is TGCGCCAGCAGGACTAGCGGGGGCACAGATACGCAGTATTTT. This gives the protein CASRTSGGTDTQYF.

This clonotype was counted a single time. This chain joins TRBV6-5 and TRBJ1-2; 7 bases are shared with TRBD1. From germline, CDR1 is MNHEY and CDR2 SVGAGI. The ends lost 0 bases at V and 4 bases at J; junction bases unmatched: 2. The CDR3 runs to 14 residues. This CDR3 reads CASSYSDRSYGYTF. The CDR3 nucleotides read TGTGCCAGCAGTTACTCGGACAGGAGCTATGGCTACACCTTC.

This clonotype appeared many times. The chain has TRBV12-3 or TRBV12-4 and TRBJ2-5; TRBD2 aligns across 16 bases. This CDR3 has 18 residues. Trimming cost V 6 bases and J 5 bases; bases outside gene matches: 12. CDR3 loop: CASSRGTSGGAGSETQYF. DNA of the CDR3: TGTGCCAGCAGCCGGGGGACTAGCGGGGGGGCCGGCTCCGAGACCCAGTACTTC.

This clonotype has more than one count but fewer than ten. The chain carries TRBV12-3 or TRBV12-4 and TRBJ1-1; TRBD1 aligns across 9 bases. This CDR3 region has 14 residues. The V gene end was trimmed by 7 bases and the J gene end by 4 bases; junction bases not matched to a gene: 7. This CDR3 reads CASTLQGAGTEAFF. CDR3 nucleotide sequence: TGTGCCAGCACCCTACAGGGGGCAGGCACTGAAGCTTTCTTT.

The chain is built from TRBV24-1 and TRBJ1-2, with unresolved D. Trimming stripped 2 bases from V and 5 bases from J, with 11 bases between. The germline V gene encodes CDR1 KGHDR and CDR2 SFDVKD. The CDR3 covers 14 residues. As DNA, the CDR3 is TGTGCCACCAGTGATTCAGGCAGAACTTATGGCTACACCTTC. It translates to CATSDSGRTYGYTF.

This clonotype was observed a few times. The CDR3 is CASRDSTIEKLFF. CDR3 in DNA: TGTGCCAGCAGGGACAGCACTATCGAAAAACTGTTTTTT. V gene TRBV6-1 combines with J gene TRBJ1-4; TRBD1 might be the D (6 bases). Between the trimmed V and J ends, which lost 6 bases and 8 bases, there was a span of 13 bases. The germline CDR1 and CDR2 sequences are MNHNS and SASEGT. The CDR3 sequence is 13 residues long.

The J gene is TRBJ2-3, the V gene TRBV24-1; no clear D. Germline V gene sequence: CDR1 KGHDR, CDR2 SFDVKD. The V gene lost 3 bases and the J gene lost 2 bases, with 8 bases spanning the gap. This CDR3 comprises 14 residues. The CDR3 sequence is CATSDQPATDTQYF. In DNA form, the CDR3 reads TGTGCCACCAGTGATCAACCGGCCACAGATACGCAGTATTTT.